Listed below are T cell receptor beta chains from one sample, sequenced in a study of identical twins. From the 5' RACE reads, TCRdb called clonotypes with MiXCR, one entry per CDR3 protein. In the table there are a few hundred thousand distinct CDR3 sequences, under 20% of which are singletons. The sequencing input was naive T cells sorted from blood. The receptors stem from a man aged 45-60 years in good health. Both conserved end residues are part of each CDR3. Fields, in order: CDR3 protein, CDR3 DNA, clone size, J gene, D gene, CDR3 length, V gene. D genes are given only for firm matches. Clone size appears in some rows only: once, few, many, or a class for an expanded clone.

CDR3aa: CASSLAGMGNTGELFF; CDR3nt: TGTGCCAGCAGCTTAGCCGGTATGGGGAACACCGGGGAGCTGTTTTTT; abundance: NA; j_gene: TRBJ2-2; d_gene: NA; len: 16; v_gene: TRBV7-6
CDR3aa: CASYRVIPADTQYF; CDR3nt: TGTGCCAGCTACAGAGTTATCCCTGCAGATACGCAGTATTTT; abundance: few; j_gene: TRBJ2-3; d_gene: NA; len: 14; v_gene: TRBV18
CDR3aa: CASSLASSGTQETQYF; CDR3nt: TGTGCCAGCAGCTTAGCTTCTAGCGGGACCCAAGAGACCCAGTACTTC; abundance: NA; j_gene: TRBJ2-5; d_gene: TRBD2; len: 16; v_gene: TRBV7-6
CDR3aa: CASSMGRSNYGYTF; CDR3nt: TGTGCCAGCAGTATGGGCCGGTCTAACTATGGCTACACCTTC; abundance: NA; j_gene: TRBJ1-2; d_gene: NA; len: 14; v_gene: TRBV5-6
CDR3aa: CAWSVLAGTYNEQFF; CDR3nt: TGTGCCTGGAGTGTCCTAGCGGGAACCTACAATGAGCAGTTCTTC; abundance: few; j_gene: TRBJ2-1; d_gene: TRBD2; len: 15; v_gene: TRBV30
CDR3aa: CSVYGTGQLFF; CDR3nt: TGCAGCGTTTATGGGACAGGGCAACTGTTTTTT; abundance: many; j_gene: TRBJ1-4; d_gene: TRBD1; len: 11; v_gene: TRBV29-1
CDR3aa: CASSYVSGAYEQYF; CDR3nt: TGTGCCAGCAGTTACGTCTCCGGGGCCTACGAGCAGTACTTC; abundance: few; j_gene: TRBJ2-7; d_gene: NA; len: 14; v_gene: TRBV6-5
CDR3aa: CASSFSRDSPYEQYF; CDR3nt: TGTGCCAGCAGCTTTTCCCGGGACAGTCCCTACGAGCAGTACTTC; abundance: few; j_gene: TRBJ2-7; d_gene: TRBD1; len: 15; v_gene: TRBV5-6
CDR3aa: CASQPGTVNWQYF; CDR3nt: TGTGCCAGCCAGCCCGGGACTGTAAATTGGCAGTACTTC; abundance: many; j_gene: TRBJ2-7; d_gene: NA; len: 13; v_gene: TRBV12-3/TRBV12-4
CDR3aa: CASSQASAVNTEAFF; CDR3nt: TGCGCCAGCAGCCAAGCTTCGGCGGTAAACACTGAAGCTTTCTTT; abundance: NA; j_gene: TRBJ1-1; d_gene: NA; len: 15; v_gene: TRBV4-3
CDR3aa: CASSPVGVGETQYF; CDR3nt: TGTGCCAGCTCACCAGTAGGGGTAGGCGAGACCCAGTACTTC; abundance: NA; j_gene: TRBJ2-5; d_gene: NA; len: 14; v_gene: TRBV18
CDR3aa: CASSFDLLDGNNEQFF; CDR3nt: TGTGCCAGCAGCTTTGACCTTTTGGACGGAAACAATGAGCAGTTCTTC; abundance: NA; j_gene: TRBJ2-1; d_gene: NA; len: 16; v_gene: TRBV7-6
CDR3aa: CAIRRGGPSGDSYNEQFF; CDR3nt: TGTGCCATCAGACGAGGTGGTCCGTCGGGAGATTCCTACAATGAGCAGTTCTTC; abundance: few; j_gene: TRBJ2-1; d_gene: NA; len: 18; v_gene: TRBV10-3
CDR3aa: CASSLSGVSYEQYF; CDR3nt: TGTGCCAGCAGTTTATCGGGGGTCTCCTACGAGCAGTACTTC; abundance: few; j_gene: TRBJ2-7; d_gene: NA; len: 14; v_gene: TRBV6-5
CDR3aa: CASSQNRVESQPQHF; CDR3nt: TGTGCCAGCAGCCAAAACAGGGTGGAGAGTCAGCCCCAGCATTTT; abundance: few; j_gene: TRBJ1-5; d_gene: NA; len: 15; v_gene: TRBV4-2
CDR3aa: CASSLVGHSGNTIYF; CDR3nt: TGTGCCAGCAGTTTGGTAGGGCACTCTGGAAACACCATATATTTT; abundance: NA; j_gene: TRBJ1-3; d_gene: NA; len: 15; v_gene: TRBV27
CDR3aa: CSAQTLQEGEYF; CDR3nt: TGCAGTGCCCAAACTCTCCAGGAGGGAGAGTACTTC; abundance: NA; j_gene: TRBJ2-7; d_gene: NA; len: 12; v_gene: TRBV20-1
CDR3aa: CASSPPLGEIQPQHF; CDR3nt: TGTGCCAGCAGCCCGCCCCTCGGGGAGATTCAGCCCCAGCATTTT; abundance: few; j_gene: TRBJ1-5; d_gene: NA; len: 15; v_gene: TRBV28
CDR3aa: CASSYSTQARSYEQYF; CDR3nt: TGTGCCAGCAGTTACTCGACCCAGGCGCGCTCCTACGAGCAGTACTTC; abundance: many; j_gene: TRBJ2-7; d_gene: NA; len: 16; v_gene: TRBV6-2/TRBV6-3
CDR3aa: CASSLDLGLAEQFF; CDR3nt: TGTGCCAGCAGCTTAGACCTGGGACTAGCGGAGCAGTTCTTC; abundance: few; j_gene: TRBJ2-1; d_gene: TRBD2; len: 14; v_gene: TRBV11-2
CDR3aa: CASSSTPHHPYF; CDR3nt: TGTGCCAGCAGCTCCACCCCTCATCACCCGTACTTC; abundance: few; j_gene: TRBJ2-7; d_gene: NA; len: 12; v_gene: TRBV7-2
CDR3aa: CATSRAWGGENEQFF; CDR3nt: TGTGCCACCAGCAGAGCGTGGGGGGGAGAGAATGAGCAGTTCTTC; abundance: NA; j_gene: TRBJ2-1; d_gene: TRBD2; len: 15; v_gene: TRBV15
CDR3aa: CASSLDLGEQYF; CDR3nt: TGTGCCAGCAGCTTAGATCTTGGCGAGCAGTACTTC; abundance: many; j_gene: TRBJ2-7; d_gene: NA; len: 12; v_gene: TRBV11-3
CDR3aa: CASSQRNTQYF; CDR3nt: TGTGCCAGCAGCCAGCGAAATACGCAGTATTTT; abundance: NA; j_gene: TRBJ2-3; d_gene: NA; len: 11; v_gene: TRBV7-8
CDR3aa: CASSEGETGVYEQYF; CDR3nt: TGTGCCAGCAGTGAAGGGGAGACAGGGGTCTACGAGCAGTACTTC; abundance: few; j_gene: TRBJ2-7; d_gene: TRBD1; len: 15; v_gene: TRBV2
CDR3aa: CSAGRGGNQPQHF; CDR3nt: TGCAGTGCGGGCAGGGGAGGGAATCAGCCCCAGCATTTT; abundance: few; j_gene: TRBJ1-5; d_gene: NA; len: 13; v_gene: TRBV20-1
CDR3aa: CASSSQRVSGNEQFF; CDR3nt: TGTGCCAGCAGTTCCCAGCGGGTCTCTGGGAATGAGCAGTTCTTC; abundance: NA; j_gene: TRBJ2-1; d_gene: NA; len: 15; v_gene: TRBV25-1
CDR3aa: CASQTALGNSPLHF; CDR3nt: TGTGCCAGCCAGACAGCGCTGGGGAATTCACCCCTCCACTTT; abundance: many; j_gene: TRBJ1-6; d_gene: NA; len: 14; v_gene: TRBV19